The entry below describes one T cell receptor beta chain. Its antigen is currently unknown. The CDR3 is 14 amino acids. The germline V gene has CDR1 ENHRY and CDR2 SYGVKD. The J segment lost 8 bases and the V segment lost 5 bases, leaving 4 bases of the junction unmatched. The data are from a study of CD8+CD57+ T cells in acquired aplastic anemia. Template material for TCR beta VDJ and CDR3 profiling consisted of genomic DNA. TCRdb ran MiXCR on the reads and lists one entry per CDR3 protein. This sample has 200,000 or so distinct CDR3 sequences, with around 66% found just once. General study findings and limits: Researchers reported that CD8+ Simpson's diversity was not significantly different in patients versus controls.

This clonotype was sampled from a human donor with severe aplastic anemia or a healthy control (not recorded which). The rearrangement joins TRBV10-3 to TRBJ1-6, with 9 nucleotides matching TRBD1. Sequencing input: sorted CD4+, CD8+, or CD8+CD57+ T cells (not recorded which) from PBMCs. CDR3 coding DNA: TGTGCCATCAGTACGGGACAGGGTGATTCACCCCTCCACTTT. Its protein is CAISTGQGDSPLHF.